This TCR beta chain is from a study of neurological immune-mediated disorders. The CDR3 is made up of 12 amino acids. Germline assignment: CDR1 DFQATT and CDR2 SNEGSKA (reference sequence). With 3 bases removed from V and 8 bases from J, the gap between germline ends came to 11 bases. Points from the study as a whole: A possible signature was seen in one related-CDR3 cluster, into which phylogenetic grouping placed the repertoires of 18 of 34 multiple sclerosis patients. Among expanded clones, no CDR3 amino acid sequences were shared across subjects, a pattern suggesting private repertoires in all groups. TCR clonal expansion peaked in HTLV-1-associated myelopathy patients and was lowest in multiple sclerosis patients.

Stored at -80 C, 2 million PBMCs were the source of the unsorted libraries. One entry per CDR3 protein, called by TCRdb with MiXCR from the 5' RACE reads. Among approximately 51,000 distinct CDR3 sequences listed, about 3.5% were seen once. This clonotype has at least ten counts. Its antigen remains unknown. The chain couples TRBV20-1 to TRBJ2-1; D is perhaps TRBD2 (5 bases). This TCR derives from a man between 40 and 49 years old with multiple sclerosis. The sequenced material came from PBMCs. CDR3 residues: CSASPSIHEQFF. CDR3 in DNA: TGCAGTGCTAGCCCTAGCATCCATGAGCAGTTCTTC.